One sample yielded the 24 T cell receptor beta chains listed below, sequenced in a study of blood T cell repertoires in COVID-19. Assay: immunoSEQ multiplex PCR; the TCRdb copy retains only in-frame clones and omits some. The sample carries a few hundred thousand clones, 87% recorded once. The sequencing input was peripheral blood. The receptors come from a woman in her 30s with COVID-19, enrolled during active disease.

This chain connects TRBV29-1 to TRBJ2-3; the D gene is possibly TRBD2 (6 bases). The length of the CDR3 is 12 residues. Germline CDR1 and CDR2: SQVTM and ANQGSEA. V shed 6 bases and J shed 0 bases, with 7 bases lying between them. CDR3 DNA sequence: TGCAGCGTCGGGGGTAGCACAGATACGCAGTATTTT. Translation gives CSVGGSTDTQYF.

This rearrangement joins TRBV4-1 to TRBJ2-7; tentative D call: TRBD1 (5 bases). Trimming removed 4 bases at V and 0 bases at J, with 13 bases between. The length of the CDR3 is 15 residues. Germline V CDR1 and CDR2: MGHRA, YSYEKL. DNA of the CDR3: TGCGCCAGCAGCCCGAATAGACAGCCCTCCTACGAGCAGTACTTC. Protein sequence: CASSPNRQPSYEQYF.

The chain employs TRBV27 and TRBJ2-3; 7 nucleotides line up with TRBD2. CDR3 length: 14 residues. The germline V gene has CDR1 MNHEY and CDR2 SMNVEV (reference sequence). After removal of 7 bases from V and 5 bases from J, the junction contained 9 bases not matched to a gene. The CDR3 loop is CASTFLGEGDTQYF. In DNA, the CDR3 is TGTGCCAGCACCTTCCTGGGGGAGGGAGATACGCAGTATTTT.

V gene TRBV6-2 or TRBV6-3 combines with J gene TRBJ2-7; D ambiguous. V lost 0 bases, J lost 1 base, and 10 bases lay in between. Germline CDR1 is MNHEY and CDR2 is SVGEGT. CDR3 size: 15 residues. For the CDR3, the DNA is TGTGCCAGCAGTTACTCGTCGCGCGTATCCTACGAGCAGTACTTC. The encoded protein is CASSYSSRVSYEQYF.

The CDR3 is CASTSGVGEQYF. The CDR3 DNA follows: TGTGCCAGCACCTCAGGGGTAGGGGAGCAGTACTTC. The chain carries TRBV6-5 and TRBJ2-7, with D tentatively TRBD1 (6 bases). CDR3 size: 12 residues. CDR1 is MNHEY, CDR2 SVGAGI, per germline. Trimming took off 7 bases at V and 7 bases at J, with 14 bases between the two ends.

There are many counts of this clone. The rearrangement links TRBV4-2 to TRBJ2-7, with TRBD2 matching over 9 bases. V shed 0 bases and J 5 bases; nucleotides not matched to a gene: 8. CDR3 length: 16 amino acids. From germline, CDR1 is LGHNA and CDR2 YNFKEQ. The CDR3 spells CASSQEWAGGPHEQYF. The CDR3 bases are TGTGCCAGCAGCCAAGAGTGGGCGGGAGGGCCCCACGAGCAGTACTTC.

The chain combines TRBV19 with TRBJ2-2; possible D gene TRBD2, 5 bases. This CDR3 contains 18 residues. CDR1 is LNHDA, CDR2 SQIVND, per germline (reference sequence). Trimming removed 1 base at V and 0 bases at J, with 15 bases between. The DNA for the CDR3 is TGTGCCAGTAGTATAGGGCTAGCCGAGAGATCGAACACCGGGGAGCTGTTTTTT. Amino acid sequence: CASSIGLAERSNTGELFF.

The chain combines TRBV5-4 with TRBJ2-5; 8 bases match TRBD1. After removal of 0 bases from V and 5 bases from J, the junction contained 6 bases not matched to a gene. CDR3 length: 15 amino acids. Germline CDR1 reads SGHNT; CDR2 reads YYREEE (reference sequence). The CDR3 reads CASSLAPGGAETQYF. The CDR3 DNA is TGTGCCAGCAGCTTGGCACCAGGGGGCGCGGAGACCCAGTACTTC.

The genes are TRBV7-8 and TRBJ2-1, with 7 bases identical to TRBD1. The junction had 10 bases not matched to a gene; V was cut back by 7 bases and J by 4 bases. The CDR3 length is 15 residues. In germline, CDR1 is SGHVS, CDR2 FQNEAQ. The chain's CDR3 is CASTPWDRVYNEQFF. Here the CDR3 DNA reads TGTGCCAGCACCCCATGGGACAGAGTATACAATGAGCAGTTCTTC.

J is TRBJ2-2 and V is TRBV28; TRBD1 matches at 7 bases. The CDR3 sequence is 15 residues long. From germline, CDR1 is MDHEN and CDR2 SYDVKM. V dropped 7 bases and J dropped 3; count of bases not matched to a gene: 8. CDR3 nucleotide sequence: TGTGCCAGCATGACGGGACAGACTGACACCGGGGAGCTGTTTTTT. Translation: CASMTGQTDTGELFF.

The chain uses TRBV6-6 and TRBJ2-2, with D possibly TRBD1 on 6 matching bases. The V end lost 7 bases, the J end lost 2 bases, and 11 bases lay between the germline ends. The CDR3 consists of 14 residues. The germline gives CDR1 MNHNY, CDR2 SVGAGI (reference sequence). The CDR3 region is CASTRQANTGELFF. In DNA, the CDR3 is TGTGCCAGCACCCGACAGGCCAACACCGGGGAGCTGTTTTTT.

The chain recombines TRBV19 with TRBJ1-1; D possibly corresponds to TRBD1 (5 bases). Germline V gives CDR1 LNHDA, CDR2 SQIVND (reference sequence). The CDR3 consists of 13 residues. V dropped 10 bases and J dropped 0 bases, with 12 bases sitting between them. This CDR3 reads CATAGGMNTEAFF. Written as DNA, the CDR3 is TGTGCCACGGCTGGGGGGATGAACACTGAAGCTTTCTTT.

This clone showed up just once. The chain combines TRBV28 with TRBJ1-1, with a possible D match to TRBD1 (6 bases). Deletions cut 3 bases from V and 5 bases from J, with 10 bases between. Germline V gene data show CDR1 as MDHEN and CDR2 as SYDVKM. The CDR3 length is 13 residues. CDR3 coding DNA: TGTGCCAGCAGTTTGAGTAGGGGGACTGAAGCTTTCTTT. Its protein product is CASSLSRGTEAFF.

This clone appeared a few times. The chain couples TRBV2 to TRBJ1-1, with D maybe TRBD1 (6 bases). The V gene lost 8 bases and the J gene lost 7 bases, with 14 bases spanning the gap. This CDR3 is 12 amino acids long. In germline, CDR1 is SNHLY, CDR2 FYNNEI. The CDR3 is CASVGTPFEAFF. The CDR3 DNA follows: TGTGCCAGCGTGGGGACACCTTTTGAAGCTTTCTTT.

The chain links TRBV3-1 (or the pseudogene TRBV3-2) to TRBJ1-2; D call uncertain. Germline CDR1 and CDR2: LGHDT and YNNKEL (reference sequence). CDR3 size: 14 residues. Trimming removed 2 bases at V and 1 base at J, with 8 bases between. In nucleotides, the CDR3 is TGTGCCAGCAGCCAAAACGGGGTTAACTATGGCTACACCTTC. Its translation is CASSQNGVNYGYTF.

The DNA of the CDR3 is TGTGCCAGCAGCGTAGCTGGAGGGACTAGCGGGAGCTATGAGCAGTTCTTC. Translating gives CASSVAGGTSGSYEQFF. The chain links TRBV9 to TRBJ2-1; TRBD2 matches at 14 bases. Germline assignment: CDR1 SGDLS and CDR2 YYNGEE. Unmatched junction bases numbered 7, after V lost 0 bases and J lost 8 bases. This CDR3 comprises 17 residues.

The chain employs TRBV11-3 and TRBJ2-7, with 7 bases fitting TRBD1. The CDR3 sequence is 13 residues long. Trimming removed 5 bases from V and 5 bases from J; junction bases left unmatched: 6. The germline CDR1 and CDR2 sequences are SGHNT and YENEEA. CDR3 DNA sequence: TGTGCCAGCAGCGTGACAGGGTCCAACGAGCAGTACTTC. It encodes CASSVTGSNEQYF.

J is TRBJ2-3 and V is TRBV30; 8 nucleotides align to TRBD1. CDR3 length: 16 residues. With 5 bases clipped from V and 0 bases from J, the junction kept 10 bases outside the gene matches. Germline assignment: CDR1 GTSNPN and CDR2 SVGIG (reference sequence). The CDR3 bases are TGTGCCTGGGATCAAGCACAGGGGGTTAGCACAGATACGCAGTATTTT. Translating gives CAWDQAQGVSTDTQYF.

The V call is TRBV10-3, the J call TRBJ2-7; D possibly corresponds to TRBD2 (6 bases). With 0 bases removed from V and 2 bases from J, the gap between germline ends came to 11 bases. The V gene's germline CDR1 is ENHRY and CDR2 SYGVKD. The CDR3 has 15 amino acids. The CDR3 loop reads CAISESEGPTYEQYF. CDR3 nucleotides: TGTGCCATCAGTGAGTCGGAGGGACCAACCTACGAGCAGTACTTC.

The chain links TRBV18 to TRBJ2-5; D unresolved. Germline CDR1 reads KGHSH; CDR2 reads LQKENI. Between the trimmed V and J ends, which lost 3 bases and 2 bases, there was a span of 4 bases. The length of the CDR3 is 12 residues. CDR3 region: CASSPLQETQYF. In DNA form, the CDR3 reads TGTGCCAGCTCACCCCTACAAGAGACCCAGTACTTC.

The V and J genes are TRBV6-5 and TRBJ1-3, with TRBD1 matching 8 bases. Germline CDR1 and CDR2: MNHEY and SVGAGI. The CDR3 consists of 15 residues. Losses at the gene ends were 10 bases for V and 6 bases for J; bases not matched to a gene: 14. Here the CDR3 reads CATQTLGQGENTIYF. The CDR3 region has the DNA TGTGCCACCCAGACCTTAGGACAGGGTGAAAACACCATATATTTT.

V usage is TRBV19 and J usage is TRBJ2-3; D is perhaps TRBD1 (6 bases). Germline V gives CDR1 LNHDA, CDR2 SQIVND (reference sequence). V was cut by 6 bases and J by 4 bases, with 11 bases left in between. The CDR3 has 13 residues. CDR3 DNA: TGTGCCAGTAGGGGACACGGAGCAGATACGCAGTATTTT. Amino acid sequence: CASRGHGADTQYF.

This chain connects TRBV5-1 to TRBJ2-3; maybe TRBD1 (6 bases). Germline V gene lookup returns CDR1 SGHRS and CDR2 YFSETQ. The CDR3 is 15 amino acids. Between the trimmed V and J ends, which lost 3 bases and 1 base, there was a span of 12 bases. This chain's CDR3 is CASSWYRARTDTQYF. CDR3 coding DNA: TGCGCCAGCAGCTGGTACAGGGCCCGCACAGATACGCAGTATTTT.

J is TRBJ2-2 and V is TRBV15; unclear D gene. The CDR3 has 16 residues. CDR1 LNHNV and CDR2 YYDKDF come from the germline V gene (reference sequence). V lost 4 bases to trimming and J lost 0 bases, with 12 bases between them. The CDR3 reads CATSKHPGSNTGELFF. The CDR3 DNA follows: TGTGCCACCAGCAAGCATCCAGGATCGAACACCGGGGAGCTGTTTTTT.